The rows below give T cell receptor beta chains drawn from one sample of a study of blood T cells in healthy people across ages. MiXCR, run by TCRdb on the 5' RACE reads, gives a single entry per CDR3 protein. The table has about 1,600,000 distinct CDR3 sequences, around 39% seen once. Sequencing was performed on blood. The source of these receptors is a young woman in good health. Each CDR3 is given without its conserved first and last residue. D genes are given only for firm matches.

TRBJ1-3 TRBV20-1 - SATHVSGNTIY
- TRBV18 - ASSPPVSETQY
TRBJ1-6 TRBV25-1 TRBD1 ASTKTGRGSPLH
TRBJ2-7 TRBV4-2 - ASSQDEGPTYEQY
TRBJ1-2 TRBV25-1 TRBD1 ASSPGQMYGYT
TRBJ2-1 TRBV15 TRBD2 ATSRGAAREFNEQF
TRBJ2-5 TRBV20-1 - SARDRARGETQY
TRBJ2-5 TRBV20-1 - SASEAPQETQY
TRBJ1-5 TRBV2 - ASARDTYSNQPQH
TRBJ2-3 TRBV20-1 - SAPTYSQITDTQY
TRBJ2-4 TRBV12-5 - ASGLVIGAEEPIKNIQY
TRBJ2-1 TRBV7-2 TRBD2 ASSLGGTSAEQF
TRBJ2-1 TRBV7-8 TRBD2 ASSLVLAGVEQF
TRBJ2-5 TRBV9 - ASSVETASGGGQY
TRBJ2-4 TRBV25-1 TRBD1 ASPRQGPLAKNIQY
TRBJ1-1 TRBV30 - AWSPLVNLDGTEAF
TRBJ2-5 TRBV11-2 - ASSLGPMEETQY
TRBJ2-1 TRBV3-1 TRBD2 ASSQDLAGEEVPYNEQF
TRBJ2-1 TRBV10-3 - AINPGPLDNEQF
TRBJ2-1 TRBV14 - ASSPTRVSVHEQF
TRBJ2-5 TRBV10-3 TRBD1 AIKGTGGGQETQY
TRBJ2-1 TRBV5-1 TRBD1 ASSLGGTGVPEQF
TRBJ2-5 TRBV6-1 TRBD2 ASSGLAGAGNEQY
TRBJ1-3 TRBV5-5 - ASSLTASPGNTIY
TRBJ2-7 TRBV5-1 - ASSPLDTVSYEQY
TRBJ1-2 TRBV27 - ASWHRDTGSYYGYT
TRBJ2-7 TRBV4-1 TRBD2 ASSQESSGGTSYEQY
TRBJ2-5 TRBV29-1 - SVEPIQETQY
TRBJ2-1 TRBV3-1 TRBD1 ASSPGTGVYEQF
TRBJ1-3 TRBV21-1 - ASSIRDRDSGNTIY
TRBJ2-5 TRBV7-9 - ASSPGTSLGTQY
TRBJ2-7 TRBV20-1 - SASPGAPYEQY
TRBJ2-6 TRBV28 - ASSPQPGHPKGGANVLT
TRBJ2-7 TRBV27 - ASSLSGVSEQY
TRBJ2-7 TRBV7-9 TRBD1 ARSRDSSYEQY
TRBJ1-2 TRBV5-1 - ASSQDAGVSYGYT
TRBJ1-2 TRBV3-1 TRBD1 ASSVQGARAGYT
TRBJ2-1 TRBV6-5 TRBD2 ASSYGTSGSLGEQF
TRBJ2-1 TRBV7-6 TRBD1 ASSEEWTGGLNEQF
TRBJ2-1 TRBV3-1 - ASRDAGNEQF
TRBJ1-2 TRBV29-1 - SVEEQEYYGYT
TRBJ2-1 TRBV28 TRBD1 ASNDRGYNEQF
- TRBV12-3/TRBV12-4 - ASSLHGLGSEQY
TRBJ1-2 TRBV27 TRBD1 ASRRGQAYGYT
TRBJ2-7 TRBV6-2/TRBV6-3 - ASSYSRSPLLYEQY
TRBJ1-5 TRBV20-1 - SARGPPGGPQH
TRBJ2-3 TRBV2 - ASSSAQADAFQAY
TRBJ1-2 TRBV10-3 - AIRGDFGYT
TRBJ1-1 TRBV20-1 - SAGGLRPEAF
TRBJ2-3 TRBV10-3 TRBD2 AISGGTSGGGTDTQY
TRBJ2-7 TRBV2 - ASSEVGRAGSYEQY
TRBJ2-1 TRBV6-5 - ASNGRANEQF
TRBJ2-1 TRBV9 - ASSVAGGAGQNNEQF
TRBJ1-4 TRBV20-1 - SAPSIATNEKLF
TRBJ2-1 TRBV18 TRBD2 ASSPTRGGTTLAGVAYNEQF